This entry lists 5 T cell receptor beta chains sequenced from one sample in a study of shared clonotypes between healthy human individuals. Sequencing was performed with immunoSEQ multiplex PCR; in TCRdb, only in-frame clones are kept and a portion is missing. The table records around 1,900,000 clones, 80% to 95% of them present only once. In the naive CD8 group, cells lacked CD45RO and were positively selected for CCR7, so terminally differentiated effector memory CD45RA+ cells were left out. The sample was naive CD8+ T cells from PBMCs. The receptors originated from a man aged 18-30 years in good health. Some clones in this sample may be carry-over from other donors' samples.

The chain is built from TRBV28 and TRBJ2-7; D possibly corresponds to TRBD2 (6 bases). Germline CDR1 is MDHEN and CDR2 is SYDVKM. The CDR3 length is 13 residues. Trimming took off 1 base at V and 6 bases at J, with 10 bases between the two ends. The CDR3 DNA sequence: TGTGCCAGCAGTTTATCTGGGGGAGGCGAGCAGTACTTC. It codes for CASSLSGGGEQYF.

The DNA for the CDR3 is TGTGCCAGCAAAAGTCTGGACTCCGAGCAGTACTTC. It encodes CASKSLDSEQYF. This chain uses TRBV27 with TRBJ2-7; D possibly corresponds to TRBD2 (5 bases). This CDR3 contains 12 residues. Germline V gives CDR1 MNHEY, CDR2 SMNVEV (reference sequence). The ends were cut back, 7 bases at V and 6 bases at J, with 13 bases in the middle.

The chain is built from TRBV4-1 and TRBJ2-2; D assignment may be TRBD1 or TRBD2 (6 bases each). This CDR3 has 15 residues. CDR1 is MGHRA and CDR2 is YSYEKL in the germline V gene. Trimming cost V 1 base and J 6 bases, with 12 bases left between them. For the CDR3, the DNA is TGCGCCAGCAGCCAAGTAAGGGGGGCAGCCGGGGAGCTGTTTTTT. Its translation: CASSQVRGAAGELFF.

This rearrangement joins TRBV6-5 to TRBJ2-7; 7 bases align to TRBD1. Per germline, CDR1 MNHEY and CDR2 SVGAGI. This CDR3 contains 15 residues. The V segment lost 0 bases and the J segment 4 bases; nucleotides outside the gene matches: 6. CDR3 bases: TGTGCCAGCAGTTACTCATACAGGGGATCTTACGAGCAGTACTTC. This encodes CASSYSYRGSYEQYF.

The V and J genes are TRBV7-9 and TRBJ2-4; no clear D. Germline V gene sequence: CDR1 SEHNR, CDR2 FQNEAQ (reference sequence). Trimming removed 10 bases from V and 0 bases from J, with 13 bases in between. The CDR3 spans 14 residues. CDR3 DNA: TGTGCCATATCCTTGGTGGGAGCCAAAAACATTCAGTACTTC. This encodes CAISLVGAKNIQYF.